A selection of T cell receptor beta chains follows, all from one sample in a study of early T cells in non-severe SARS-CoV-2 infection. One entry per CDR3 protein results from TCRdb running MiXCR on the 5' RACE reads. Among 35,000 to 50,000 distinct CDR3 sequences, 5.5% to 6.5% were seen once, and the ten largest hold over 10%. Sequences were obtained from whole blood. Source of these receptors: an adult who was a healthcare worker with PCR-confirmed SARS-CoV-2 infection or an uninfected control (not recorded which). Each CDR3 is given without its conserved first and last residue. The D gene is left open where the match is weak.

d_call	v_call	j_call	cdr3_aa
-	TRBV7-9	TRBJ2-3	ASSLDGTSTDTQY
TRBD1	TRBV5-4	TRBJ2-7	ASSLVGTGDEQY
TRBD2	TRBV6-4	TRBJ2-3	ASSGTSGGATDTQY
-	TRBV12-3/TRBV12-4	TRBJ1-1	ASSFRERTEAF
-	TRBV5-4	TRBJ1-5	ASSLGPSGDQPQH
TRBD2	TRBV7-6	TRBJ2-5	ASGTSEETQY
TRBD1	TRBV5-1	TRBJ1-4	ASNRGQPNEKLF
-	TRBV12-3/TRBV12-4	TRBJ2-3	ASSPPGLGTDTQY
-	TRBV7-2	TRBJ2-1	ASSLERSSYNEQF
-	TRBV18	TRBJ2-5	ASSGSVETQY
TRBD1	TRBV5-6	TRBJ1-1	ATKTGVATEAF
-	TRBV30	TRBJ1-1	ALTALNTEAF
TRBD1	TRBV12-3/TRBV12-4	TRBJ2-4	ASSQQGSKNIQY
-	TRBV4-3	TRBJ2-1	ASSHKSGGEQF
-	TRBV29-1	TRBJ2-1	SVGQGGNNEQF
TRBD1	TRBV5-1	TRBJ1-5	ASSRQGGDQPQH
-	TRBV6-1	TRBJ2-7	ASRNGRGSFYEQY
-	TRBV27	TRBJ1-5	ASSLSGPDQPQH
-	TRBV7-8	TRBJ2-1	ASSKGRGPIAYNEQF
-	TRBV20-1	TRBJ1-6	SAEPPGTGSTPLH
-	TRBV12-3/TRBV12-4	TRBJ2-1	ASSLLAGTQF
-	TRBV20-1	TRBJ2-7	SASSGFEQY